This T cell receptor (beta chain) comes out of a study of blood T cells in healthy people across ages. The use of a sample-barcoded 5' primer and a J-beta primer mix characterized a second PCR of roughly 6 to 11 cycles. TCRdb reanalysed the 5' RACE reads using MiXCR and keeps one entry per CDR3 protein. The sample holds approximately 800,000 distinct CDR3 sequences, 53% seen once. Germline V gene data show CDR1 as SGDLS and CDR2 as YYNGEE. CDR3 length: 14 residues. Trimming took 4 bases from V and 0 from J, leaving 10 bases between them. What was sequenced was blood. This TCR derives from a man aged 80 or over in good health. The V and J genes are TRBV9 and TRBJ1-1; D call uncertain. The CDR3 sequence is CASSRDVLNTEAFF. Written as DNA, the CDR3 is TGTGCCAGCAGCCGAGACGTGCTGAACACTGAAGCTTTCTTT.